A selection of T cell receptor beta chains follows, all from one sample in a study of T cell repertoires in cytomegalovirus infection. Their antigens remain unidentified. TCRdb called the reads again in MiXCR, with one record for every CDR3 protein. The sample yields 65,000 to 85,000 distinct CDR3 sequences, about 30% seen once. This material consisted of CD8+ T cells from cultured PBMCs, taken from culture after CMV antigen stimulation. The source is a human donor in good health (CMV status not recorded). Some clones in this sample may be carry-over from other donors' samples. CDR3s include the opening cysteine and the closing phenylalanine or tryptophan. D genes are given only for firm matches. Size is stated for part of the rows, as once, few or many counts, or as a class when the clone is expanded.

- TRBJ2-1 few TRBV7-2 TGTGCCAGCAGCTTAGTTGGGGGAATCAATGAGCAGTTCTTC CASSLVGGINEQFF
TRBD2 TRBJ2-7 few TRBV9 TGTGCCAGCAGCGTAGGTAGCGGGAGCCATTCCTACGAGCAGTACTTC CASSVGSGSHSYEQYF
TRBD1 TRBJ1-5 - TRBV7-6 TGTGCCAGCAGCTCCCACTGGGGACAGAATAATAGCAATCAGCCCCAGCATTTT CASSSHWGQNNSNQPQHF
- TRBJ2-5 many TRBV11-2 TGTGCCAGCAGCTCCGGGGGGCCCGAGAGGGAGACCCAGTACTTC CASSSGGPERETQYF
- TRBJ2-7 - TRBV14 TGTGCCAGCAGCCAAGTGGAACCGTACGAGCAGTACTTC CASSQVEPYEQYF
- TRBJ2-3 few TRBV4-3 TGCGCCAGCAGCCAAGATGTCCGGGGCACGACAGATACGCAGTATTTT CASSQDVRGTTDTQYF
- TRBJ2-1 - TRBV4-3 TGCGCCAGCAGTAAGGGGGGGCGGGAAAATGAGCAGTTCTTC CASSKGGRENEQFF
- TRBJ2-1 - TRBV3-1 TGTGCCAGCAGCCAAGATGGGGCAAGCTCCTACAATGAGCAGTTCTTC CASSQDGASSYNEQFF
- TRBJ2-2 once TRBV5-5 TGTGCCAGCAGCTTGGCTGGGGGTTCCCCAAGCGGGGAGCTGTTTTTT CASSLAGGSPSGELFF
- TRBJ1-1 many TRBV4-1 TGCGCCACCTTCTCGGAAGGCACTGAAGCTTTCTTT CATFSEGTEAFF
TRBD1 TRBJ2-3 once TRBV6-6 TGTGCCAGCAGTTACAAGGCGACAGGGGTCTCCGGTTTT CASSYKATGVSGF
- TRBJ2-2 many TRBV7-2 TGTGCCAGCAGACTAAAGGGTCAGGGAGCCGGGGAGCTGTTTTTT CASRLKGQGAGELFF
- TRBJ1-2 many TRBV28 TGTGCCAGCATTTGGGGGCGCCCATCCCCACCTAACTATGGCTACACCTTC CASIWGRPSPPNYGYTF
TRBD1 TRBJ1-6 many TRBV9 TGTGCCAGCAGCGTAGAGGGACAGAGCTCCTATAATTCACCCCTCCACTTT CASSVEGQSSYNSPLHF
- TRBJ1-1 many TRBV4-3 TGCGCCAGCAGGGACACTGAAGCTTTCTTT CASRDTEAFF
- TRBJ2-5 - TRBV13 TGTGCCAGCAGCCCAGCCCGGGGTTCGGAGGAGACCCAGTACTTC CASSPARGSEETQYF
- TRBJ2-7 - TRBV7-9 TGTGCCAGCAGCCCCTCCGCGGCAGGGATGTACGAGCAGTACTTC CASSPSAAGMYEQYF
- TRBJ2-1 - TRBV20-1 TGCAGTGCTCCCTTCAGGAGGCCCTCCTACAATGAGCAGTTCTTC CSAPFRRPSYNEQFF
TRBD1 TRBJ1-1 once TRBV6-2/TRBV6-3 TGTGCCAGCAGTTACCCAGGGGGCCTGAACACTGAAGCTTTCTTT CASSYPGGLNTEAFF
- TRBJ1-5 few TRBV27 TGTGCCAGCAGCTTAGGCCTCAATCAGCCCCAGCATTTT CASSLGLNQPQHF
TRBD1 TRBJ1-5 - TRBV4-3 TGCGCCAACAGTCTGGACAGGGGGAGCAATCAGCCCCAGCATTTT CANSLDRGSNQPQHF
- TRBJ1-4 few TRBV4-3 TGCGCCAGCAGCCAAGATTTCGGGGGAGATGAAAAACTGTTTTTT CASSQDFGGDEKLFF
- TRBJ1-4 - TRBV5-1 TGCGCCAGCAGCTTGGGACCGACGAAACTCCCGCCTAATGAAAAACTGTTTTTT CASSLGPTKLPPNEKLFF
TRBD2 TRBJ2-7 many TRBV7-4 TGTGCCAGCAGCTCGACTAGCGCCTTACTTTCCTACGAGCAGTACTTC CASSSTSALLSYEQYF
- TRBJ2-3 - TRBV7-9 TGTGCCAGCAGGTTGGCAGGCGGAGGAGCCCCCTTTCACACAGATACGCAGTATTTT CASRLAGGGAPFHTDTQYF
- TRBJ2-5 few TRBV27 TGTGCCAGCTCATCTGCTAGGACCCAAGAGACCCAGTACTTC CASSSARTQETQYF
TRBD1 TRBJ1-5 many TRBV6-1 TGTGCCAGCAGCACTACAGGGGTCCCTCAGCCCCAGCATTTT CASSTTGVPQPQHF
- TRBJ2-3 many TRBV2 TGTGCCAGCAGGTTGGGGGCCCTAGCGACTAGCACAGATACGCAGTATTTT CASRLGALATSTDTQYF
- TRBJ1-2 once TRBV6-5 TGTGCCAGCAGTCAGACAGGAATTTATGGCTACACCTTC CASSQTGIYGYTF
- TRBJ2-7 few TRBV7-6 TGTGCCAGCAGCTTAGTAGCGGATCACGAGCAGTACTTC CASSLVADHEQYF
TRBD1 TRBJ2-1 many TRBV27 TGTGCCAGCAGTCCCCTCGGGACAGGGGTTTACAATGAGCAGTTCTTC CASSPLGTGVYNEQFF
TRBD1 TRBJ1-1 - TRBV6-1 TGTGCCAGCAGTGACCGACAGGGTGAAGCTTTCTTT CASSDRQGEAFF
TRBD1 TRBJ1-2 many TRBV6-2/TRBV6-3 TGTGCCAGCAGTTCCCCTGCCGGGACAGGTTATGGCTACACCTTC CASSSPAGTGYGYTF
TRBD2 TRBJ2-1 - TRBV20-1 TGCAGTGCTAGAGATCCTGGTAGCGGGAGGATGCAGTTCTTC CSARDPGSGRMQFF
- TRBJ1-6 - TRBV7-2 TGTGCCAGCAGCTTATCCGGGGGGCTCGAGAATTCACCCCTCCACTTT CASSLSGGLENSPLHF
TRBD1 TRBJ2-7 - TRBV6-5 TGTGCCAGCAGTTGGGGACAGTACTACGAGCAGTACTTC CASSWGQYYEQYF
- TRBJ1-2 few TRBV28 TGTGCCAGTCGTCTCCGGGACGGAGTGTATGGCTACACCTTC CASRLRDGVYGYTF
- TRBJ2-7 few TRBV6-2/TRBV6-3 TGTGCCAGCAGTTACTCGACCGAGCAGTACTTC CASSYSTEQYF
TRBD2 TRBJ2-7 many TRBV7-2 TGTGCCAGCAGCCCCAGACTAGCGGGGCGGGAGCAGTACTTC CASSPRLAGREQYF
TRBD2 TRBJ2-7 - TRBV28 TGTGCCAGCAGTCAAGGGACTAGCGCGACCTACGAGCAGTACTTC CASSQGTSATYEQYF
- TRBJ1-2 once TRBV5-6 TGTGCCAGCAGCTTGAAGTGGGTAATAAAAGCTACAGGGTCGACCCCTAACTATGGCTACACCTTC CASSLKWVIKATGSTPNYGYTF
TRBD2 TRBJ2-1 many TRBV7-6 TGTGCCAGCAGCCCCCGAGGGGGGCGGGAGGCCAGCTCCTACAATGAGCAGTTCTTC CASSPRGGREASSYNEQFF
- TRBJ2-3 - TRBV7-6 TGTGCCAGCAGCTCCCAAGTACCACTGCAGGATACGCAGTATTTT CASSSQVPLQDTQYF
- TRBJ2-7 - TRBV7-9 TGTGCCAGCAGCTTATTTCCGGGGGTTCGGTCCTACGAGCAGTACTTC CASSLFPGVRSYEQYF
TRBD2 TRBJ2-5 many TRBV5-4 TGTGCCAGCAGCTTGTCTGGTAGCGGGGGGCGGGAAGAGACCCAGTACTTC CASSLSGSGGREETQYF
- TRBJ2-2 - TRBV4-2 TGTGCCAGCAGCCAAGAGGCGCTCAGGTCCGGGGAGCTGTTTTTT CASSQEALRSGELFF
TRBD1 TRBJ2-3 - TRBV28 TGTGCCAGCAGTTTATGGGGGACAGGGGGCCCTACCGATACGCAGTATTTT CASSLWGTGGPTDTQYF
TRBD2 TRBJ2-1 - TRBV11-2 TGTGCCAGCACCCAAGGGACTAGCGGAAACTACAATGAGCAGTTCTTC CASTQGTSGNYNEQFF
- TRBJ2-5 - TRBV11-2 TGTGCCAGCAGCCCCAGGGCGTACCAAGAGACCCAGTACTTC CASSPRAYQETQYF
- TRBJ2-3 - TRBV2 TGTGCCAGCCCAAGCCTCGTTACAGATACGCGGTATTTT CASPSLVTDTRYF
TRBD1 TRBJ2-3 many TRBV12-3/TRBV12-4 TGTGCCAGCAGTTTGGGGGGACAGGGGCCTTACAGCACAGATACGCAGTATTTT CASSLGGQGPYSTDTQYF
- TRBJ2-2 few TRBV27 TGTGCCAGCACGGCCGGCGGGGAGCTGTTTTTT CASTAGGELFF